This passage covers 20 T cell receptor beta chains from one sample sequenced in a study of CD8+ T cells in alopecia areata. Regarding treatment: oral pan-JAK inhibitor, 5-10 mg twice daily. RNA extraction and reverse transcription yielded cDNA as sequencing template. Sequencing was performed with immunoSEQ multiplex PCR; in TCRdb, only in-frame clones are kept and a portion is missing. The sample lists 120,000 or so clones, approximately 60% occurring once. The starting material was CD4+ T cells sorted from blood, obtained at week 4, from a patient treated with tofacitinib. The receptors stem from a human donor with alopecia areata.

The chain employs TRBV4-1 and TRBJ1-1, with a possible D match to TRBD1 (6 bases). This CDR3 has 15 amino acids. The V end lost 3 bases, the J end lost 11 bases, and 22 bases lay between the germline ends. Germline V gene lookup returns CDR1 MGHRA and CDR2 YSYEKL. CDR3 nucleotides: TGCGCCAGCAGCCACCGGGACAAGGGTCAGCGAGGGGCTTTCTTT. This sequence encodes CASSHRDKGQRGAFF.

V is TRBV13 and J is TRBJ2-3, with D hard to call. V was pared by 5 bases and J by 5 bases, with 5 bases between. Germline V CDR1 and CDR2: PRHDT, FYEKMQ (reference sequence). The CDR3 sequence is 11 residues long. The CDR3 DNA sequence: TGTGCCAGCAGCACTCAAGATACGCAGTATTTT. Its protein is CASSTQDTQYF.

This sequence joins TRBV4-1 and TRBJ1-4; D may be TRBD1 (5 bases). Germline lookup yields CDR1 MGHRA and CDR2 YSYEKL. The V end lost 0 bases, the J end lost 4 bases, and 6 bases lay between the germline ends. The CDR3 runs to 14 residues. Here the CDR3 DNA reads TGCGCCAGCAGCCAAGAAGGGGATAATGAAAAACTGTTTTTT. Amino acids: CASSQEGDNEKLFF.

The chain employs TRBV2 and TRBJ2-6; no clear D. Germline CDR1 and CDR2: SNHLY and FYNNEI. The V end was cut by 6 bases, the J end by 2 bases, with 11 bases between. CDR3 length equals 15 residues. Here the CDR3 DNA reads TGTGCCAGCAGCCAGGAAGGAGCTGGGGCCAACGTCCTGACTTTC. It specifies CASSQEGAGANVLTF.

The chain carries TRBV10-3 and TRBJ2-3, with D uncertain. Germline V lookup: CDR1 ENHRY, CDR2 SYGVKD. V was shortened by 2 bases and J by 5 bases, with 5 bases between the two germline ends. This CDR3 is 12 amino acids long. DNA for the CDR3: TGTGCCATCAGTGAGAGGATAGATACGCAGTATTTT. Residues: CAISERIDTQYF.

This chain uses TRBV29-1 with TRBJ1-2, with TRBD1 identical over 8 bases. This CDR3 is built from 12 residues. The V and J ends lost 4 bases and 8 bases, in that order; junction bases with no gene match: 6. CDR1 and CDR2 from the germline V gene are SQVTM and ANQGSEA. CDR3 nucleotide sequence: TGCAGCGTTGGACAGGGGAAGATGGGCTACACCTTC. It codes for CSVGQGKMGYTF.

This clone appeared a few times. The genes are TRBV5-1 and TRBJ2-3, with D hard to call. The V and J ends lost 1 base and 1 base respectively, with 4 bases between them. Germline V CDR1 and CDR2: SGHRS, YFSETQ. This CDR3 is 13 amino acids long. CDR3 protein: CASSLLGTDTQYF. Written as DNA, the CDR3 is TGCGCCAGCAGCTTGCTCGGCACAGATACGCAGTATTTT.

In its sample, this clone was seen a few times. The chain couples TRBV29-1 to TRBJ1-5, with D maybe TRBD1 (5 bases). The V and J ends lost 6 bases and 7 bases respectively, with 22 bases between them. Germline V CDR1 and CDR2: SQVTM, ANQGSEA. There are 15 residues in the CDR3. This chain's CDR3 is CSVSLRDGRRQPQHF. In DNA form, the CDR3 reads TGCAGCGTCAGCCTCCGGGACGGTCGCAGGCAGCCCCAGCATTTT.

This chain links TRBV5-1 with TRBJ2-7, with TRBD2 matching over 9 bases. The V segment lost 1 base and the J segment 6 bases; nucleotides outside the gene matches: 8. Germline V CDR1 and CDR2: SGHRS, YFSETQ. The CDR3 covers 15 residues. CDR3 residues: CASSLTASGVSEQYF. In DNA form, the CDR3 reads TGCGCCAGCAGCTTGACAGCTAGCGGGGTCAGCGAGCAGTACTTC.

This clone was seen only a few times. V usage is TRBV15 and J usage is TRBJ2-2; no clear D. The length of the CDR3 is 13 residues. V was pared by 5 bases and J by 4 bases, with 8 bases between. Per germline, CDR1 LNHNV and CDR2 YYDKDF (reference sequence). CDR3 nucleotide sequence: TGTGCCACCAGCTGGGTGGTCACCGGGGAGCTGTTTTTT. Its translation: CATSWVVTGELFF.

The CDR3 region is CASSLGLAGETQYF. The CDR3 DNA is TGCGCCAGCAGCTTGGGGCTAGCGGGGGAGACCCAGTACTTC. This sequence joins TRBV5-1 and TRBJ2-5; TRBD2 matches 9 bases. This CDR3 contains 14 residues. V lost 0 bases and J lost 5; bases outside the gene matches: 2. The germline CDR1 and CDR2 sequences are SGHRS and YFSETQ.

This clone was counted a few times. This CDR3 reads CAWSVHSADTQYF. The CDR3 coding sequence is TGTGCCTGGAGTGTACATTCCGCAGATACGCAGTATTTT. J is TRBJ2-3 and V is TRBV30; D is uncertain. Trimming removed 0 bases at V and 4 bases at J, with 8 bases between. Germline CDR1 and CDR2: GTSNPN and SVGIG (reference sequence). The CDR3 is made up of 13 amino acids.

This chain joins TRBV5-4 and TRBJ2-7; no reliable D call. Germline loops: CDR1 SGHNT, CDR2 YYREEE (reference sequence). V was trimmed by 1 base and J by 7 bases, leaving 18 bases between them. The CDR3 sequence is 15 residues long. The CDR3 loop is CASSLSTNVLGEQYF. CDR3 nucleotides: TGTGCCAGCAGCTTGAGTACTAACGTCCTGGGGGAGCAGTACTTC.

The V and J genes are TRBV30 and TRBJ2-3; D remains unclear. Germline V gene data show CDR1 as GTSNPN and CDR2 as SVGIG (reference sequence). The V end was cut by 7 bases, the J end by 1 base, with 9 bases between. The CDR3 covers 12 residues. The CDR3, as DNA: TGTGCCTCCGATCCGGGCACAGATACGCAGTATTTT. It specifies CASDPGTDTQYF.

This clone was detected only once. The chain joins TRBV27 to TRBJ2-3; TRBD2 aligns across 12 bases. V lost 5 bases, J lost 2 bases, and 5 bases stayed unmatched. Germline CDR1 reads MNHEY; CDR2 reads SMNVEV (reference sequence). The CDR3 has 16 amino acids. DNA for the CDR3: TGTGCCAGCAGTCTGACTAGCGGGAGAATCACAGATACGCAGTATTTT. Encoded protein: CASSLTSGRITDTQYF.

About this clone itself: The same CDR3 is also encoded by other DNA sequences in this sample. This chain joins TRBV7-2 and TRBJ2-3, with D unclear. The CDR3 consists of 14 residues. Trimming pared 6 bases from V and 0 bases from J, leaving 10 bases between. Germline assignment: CDR1 SGHTA and CDR2 FQGNSA. The CDR3 sequence: CASSLSTSTDTQYF. Here the CDR3 DNA reads TGTGCCAGCAGTCTATCGACTAGCACAGATACGCAGTATTTT.

This clone appeared a few times. The chain uses TRBV7-9 and TRBJ2-5, with TRBD1 matching 11 bases. CDR1 and CDR2 from the germline V gene are SEHNR and FQNEAQ (reference sequence). The V and J ends lost 2 bases and 4 bases, in that order; junction bases with no gene match: 6. The CDR3 loop spans 16 amino acids. CDR3 coding DNA: TGTGCCAGCAGCTTACTTGGACAGGGGGCAGGAGAGACCCAGTACTTC. Translating gives CASSLLGQGAGETQYF.

For this clone: Other DNA sequences in this specimen translate into the identical CDR3. This rearrangement joins TRBV5-1 to TRBJ2-7, with no clear D. Per germline, CDR1 SGHRS and CDR2 YFSETQ. V gave up 0 bases and J gave up 4 bases, with 8 bases separating them. This CDR3 is 13 amino acids long. CDR3 DNA: TGCGCCAGCAGCTTGGCCCGAGGATACGAGCAGTACTTC. Its translation is CASSLARGYEQYF.

The rearrangement joins TRBV7-9 to TRBJ1-5; D remains ambiguous. Trimming cost V 5 bases and J 3 bases, with 11 bases left between them. Germline values: CDR1 SEHNR, CDR2 FQNEAQ (reference sequence). The CDR3 has 14 amino acids. DNA for the CDR3: TGTGCCAGCAGCCGCCGGGGAGACAATCAGCCCCAGCATTTT. Its translation is CASSRRGDNQPQHF. The entire variable domain, with the rest obtained from reference TRBV7-9 and TRBJ1-5, is as follows: DTGVSQNPRHKITKRGQNVTFRCDPISEHNRLYWYRQTLGQGPEFLTYFQNEAQLEKSRLLSDRFSAERPKGSFSTLEIQRTEQGDSAMYLCASSRRGDNQPQHFGDGTRLSIL.

The chain uses TRBV30 and TRBJ1-4; 8 bases fit TRBD1. Looked up from germline, CDR1 is GTSNPN and CDR2 is SVGIG (reference sequence). The length of the CDR3 is 13 residues. Unmatched junction bases numbered 7, after V lost 5 bases and J lost 8 bases. CDR3 loop: CAWATGDREKLFF. CDR3 nucleotides: TGTGCCTGGGCGACAGGGGATAGAGAAAAACTGTTTTTT.